These 16 T cell receptor beta chains were all obtained from the same sample, sequenced in a study of patients and donors after allogeneic stem cell transplantation. One entry per CDR3 protein, called by TCRdb with MiXCR from the RT-PCR reads. The sample comprises some 10,000 distinct CDR3 sequences, 3% to 4.5% of which are singletons, and 15% to 20% rests with the top ten. Sequenced material: blood, either unsorted or a sorted T cell fraction (not recorded which). The receptors originated from a human donor who was either an allogeneic HSCT recipient or a stem cell or donor lymphocyte infusion donor (not recorded which). It is not recorded whose cells these are; they may come from a transplant donor.

This clonotype showed up many times. The genes are TRBV28 and TRBJ2-7, with 7 bases fitting TRBD2. After removal of 3 bases from V and 2 bases from J, the junction contained 4 bases not matched to a gene. The CDR3 length is 14 residues. Germline values: CDR1 MDHEN, CDR2 SYDVKM. The CDR3 loop reads CASSLGGPTYEQYF. CDR3 bases: TGTGCCAGCAGTTTGGGAGGGCCAACCTACGAGCAGTACTTC.

This clonotype was seen many times. The rearrangement joins TRBV27 to TRBJ2-7; D might be TRBD1 or TRBD2, each matching 5 bases. Germline assignment: CDR1 MNHEY and CDR2 SMNVEV (reference sequence). Trimming left V 4 bases short and J 2 bases short, with 9 bases between. This CDR3 spans 13 amino acids. CDR3 sequence reads: CASSSGTPYEQYF. For the CDR3, the DNA is TGTGCCAGCAGTTCCGGGACCCCCTACGAGCAGTACTTC.

The chain joins TRBV20-1 to TRBJ2-6; D may be TRBD2 (5 bases). Germline CDR1 reads DFQATT; CDR2 reads SNEGSKA (reference sequence). This CDR3 has 14 residues. V lost 6 bases and J lost 4, with 13 bases in between. The CDR3 DNA follows: TGCAGTGCCCGTGAGGGATCAGGGGCCAACGTCCTGACTTTC. Its protein product is CSAREGSGANVLTF.

This clonotype is termed medium-sized. This rearrangement joins TRBV12-3 or TRBV12-4 to TRBJ1-2; unclear D gene. V gave up 5 bases and J gave up 2 bases, with 15 bases separating them. The length of the CDR3 is 15 residues. Here the CDR3 reads CASSTEGGWNYGYTF. The CDR3 DNA reads as TGTGCCAGCAGTACCGAGGGTGGTTGGAACTATGGCTACACCTTC.

There are many counts of this clonotype. The chain employs TRBV12-5 and TRBJ2-1, with TRBD2 matching over 8 bases. V gave up 0 bases and J gave up 8 bases; unmatched junction bases: 6. This CDR3 spans 15 amino acids. CDR1 and CDR2 (germline): LGHNT, FRNRAP. The DNA for the CDR3 is TGTGCTAGTGGTTTGGTGGTAGCGGGAAATTATGAGCAGTTCTTC. Translation gives CASGLVVAGNYEQFF.

On this clonotype itself: One end of the junction is discordant with germline, which a read error may explain. This rearrangement joins TRBV12-3 or TRBV12-4 to TRBJ1-2; 7 positions match TRBD1. The CDR3 runs 13 residues. DNA of the CDR3: TGTGCCGGCAGTCCGGGACAGCTCGCGGGCTACACCTTC. It yields the protein CAGSPGQLAGYTF.

This clonotype is medium-sized in the sample. The rearrangement joins TRBV6-2 or TRBV6-3 to TRBJ1-5, with 9 bases that match TRBD1. The CDR3 sequence is 14 residues long. The V segment lost 5 bases and the J segment 5 bases; nucleotides outside the gene matches: 4. Germline V gives CDR1 MNHEY, CDR2 SVGEGT. For the CDR3, the DNA is TGTGCCAGCAGTCGGGACAGGGAGGATCAGCCCCAGCATTTT. Encoded protein: CASSRDREDQPQHF.

This clonotype was counted at least ten times. The V and J genes are TRBV3-1 and TRBJ2-3; maybe TRBD1 (6 bases). The germline V gene has CDR1 LGHDT and CDR2 YNNKEL (reference sequence). The length of the CDR3 is 16 residues. V was clipped by 2 bases and J by 4 bases, with 16 bases between them. As DNA, the CDR3 is TGTGCCAGCAGCCAAAGGCAGCTGGGGGCCGCAGATACGCAGTATTTT. Its protein product is CASSQRQLGAADTQYF.

This clonotype has a count of ten or more. The chain uses TRBV28 and TRBJ2-7; the D call may be TRBD1 or TRBD2 (5 bases each). CDR3 size: 15 residues. Germline V gene sequence: CDR1 MDHEN, CDR2 SYDVKM. V was shortened by 2 bases and J by 0 bases, with 11 bases between the two germline ends. The CDR3 bases are TGTGCCAGCAGTTTAGCCGGGACGTTCTCCTACGAGCAGTACTTC. This translates into CASSLAGTFSYEQYF.

This clonotype was counted ten times or more. The chain employs TRBV7-9 and TRBJ2-1, with D perhaps TRBD1 or TRBD2 (5 bases each). CDR1 is SEHNR and CDR2 is FQNEAQ in the germline V gene (reference sequence). This CDR3 is built from 15 residues. Trimming removed 3 bases at V and 1 base at J, with 10 bases between. As DNA, the CDR3 is TGTGCCAGCAGCTTGCGTGAGGGGTCCTACAATGAGCAGTTCTTC. Translating it yields CASSLREGSYNEQFF.

This clonotype was seen many times. The chain has TRBV25-1 and TRBJ2-5; D is undetermined. Trimming removed 0 bases from V and 3 bases from J, with 11 bases in between. The CDR3 loop spans 15 amino acids. Germline values: CDR1 MGHDK, CDR2 SYGVNS. The DNA for the CDR3 is TGTGCCAGCAGTGAATATGGTACGGCCAAAGAGACCCAGTACTTC. Amino acid sequence: CASSEYGTAKETQYF.

This clonotype was seen at least ten times. The V gene is TRBV24-1, the J gene TRBJ2-7; TRBD1 aligns across 9 bases. Trimming took 4 bases from V and 4 from J; bases not matched to a gene: 7. The CDR3 contains 15 residues. Germline assignment: CDR1 KGHDR and CDR2 SFDVKD. The CDR3 DNA reads TGTGCCACCAGTGACGGCCCACAGGGGGCATACGAGCAGTACTTC. Protein product: CATSDGPQGAYEQYF.

This clonotype is deemed medium-sized. The J gene is TRBJ1-1, the V gene TRBV29-1, with D perhaps TRBD1 (5 bases). This CDR3 has 13 amino acids. Germline values: CDR1 SQVTM, CDR2 ANQGSEA. The ends were cut back, 6 bases at V and 4 bases at J, with 15 bases in the middle. CDR3 nucleotide sequence: TGCAGCGTCCAGGGTGCGCGCGCCACTGAAGCTTTCTTT. Translation gives CSVQGARATEAFF.

This clonotype is medium-sized. The V and J genes are TRBV24-1 and TRBJ2-1; tentative D call: TRBD2 (6 bases). The CDR3 is 17 amino acids. Germline CDR1 KGHDR, CDR2 SFDVKD. Trimming took 6 bases from V and 6 from J, leaving 23 bases between them. In DNA, the CDR3 is TGTGCCACCAGTACGGCCCGGGACTCTTCGGTTGCCAATGAGCAGTTCTTC. Amino acid sequence: CATSTARDSSVANEQFF.

This clonotype is categorized as medium-sized. The rearrangement uses TRBV29-1 and TRBJ2-7; TRBD1 might be the D (5 bases). V dropped 4 bases and J dropped 6 bases, with 16 bases sitting between them. This CDR3 region has 13 residues. From germline, CDR1 is SQVTM and CDR2 ANQGSEA. The CDR3 protein is CSVVGAWGSEQYF. The CDR3 coding sequence is TGCAGCGTTGTAGGGGCTTGGGGCTCCGAGCAGTACTTC.

The chain employs TRBV6-5 and TRBJ2-7; TRBD1 matches 10 bases. Trimming at V came to 6 bases and at J to 9 bases, leaving 11 bases not matched to a gene. From germline, CDR1 is MNHEY and CDR2 SVGAGI. The CDR3 sequence is 14 residues long. The CDR3 spells CASSRQGAPSRQYF. In DNA, the CDR3 is TGTGCCAGCAGCCGACAGGGGGCGCCTTCTCGGCAGTACTTC.